The present T cell receptor (beta chain) was sequenced within a study of neurological immune-mediated disorders. Notes on the study in general: The study found the most TCR clonal expansion in HTLV-1-associated myelopathy and the least in multiple sclerosis, below healthy controls. Phylogenetic grouping put 18 of 34 multiple sclerosis patients' repertoires into one related-CDR3 cluster, a possible signature. None of the CDR3 amino acid sequences of expanded clones were shared across subjects, and this suggested private repertoires in all groups.

Many counts were recorded for this clonotype. What it binds is not known. TCRdb recomputed calls from the 5' RACE reads with MiXCR, one row per CDR3 protein. The sample includes tens of thousands of distinct CDR3 sequences, about 2.5% of them seen just once. Trimming took off 0 bases at V and 8 bases at J, with 5 bases between the two ends. The CDR3 contains 13 residues. Germline V CDR1 and CDR2: LGHNA, YNFKEQ. This sequence joins TRBV4-2 and TRBJ1-6, with D hard to call. The material sequenced was PBMCs. The receptor was derived from a man aged 50 or older with multiple sclerosis. The DNA for the CDR3 is TGTGCCAGCAGCCAAGACTGGGATTCACCCCTCCACTTT. Encoded protein: CASSQDWDSPLHF.